This paragraph reports one T cell receptor beta chain. This sample was taken from a study of shared clonotypes between healthy human individuals. On the study more broadly: Those who served as donors were a couple of women and a few men between the ages of 18 and 49. A donor's plate count was three for CD4 naive and three for CD4 memory; CD8 naive had two and CD8 memory one.

V was pared by 5 bases and J by 2 bases, with 6 bases of the junction left unmatched. The CDR3 has 15 residues. The V gene's germline CDR1 is SGHDT and CDR2 YYEEEE. Terminally differentiated effector memory CD45RA+ cells were excluded by CCR7 positive selection of CD45RO-negative cells. Method: immunoSEQ multiplex PCR; TCRdb's copy keeps in-frame clones and lacks some. This sample has under 700,000 clones, with roughly 95% found just once. This receptor was taken from a woman in her 30s in good health. The chain carries TRBV5-6 and TRBJ2-1, with TRBD2 identical over 8 bases. Sequenced: naive CD8+ T cells sorted from blood. The CDR3 loop is CASREEAGAYNEQFF. Here the CDR3 DNA reads TGTGCCAGCAGGGAAGAAGCGGGAGCCTACAATGAGCAGTTCTTC. The full variable domain, with the rest looked up from reference TRBV5-6 and TRBJ2-1, is DAGVTQSPTHLIKTRGQQVTLRCSPKSGHDTVSWYQQALGQGPQFIFQYYEEEERQRGNFPDRFSGHQFPNYSSELNVNALLLGDSALYLCASREEAGAYNEQFFGPGTRLTVL.